This TCR beta chain was observed in a study of T-cell memory formation after mild COVID-19. Study-wide results and caveats: Clonal second-wave expansions that peaked on day 37 had unconfirmed SARS-CoV-2 specificity. Certain responding clones were present in pre-infection memory, suggesting participation of cross-reactive memory. A balance of CD4 and CD8 characterized clones contracting day 15 to 85, whereas later expanders leaned CD4+.

Details on this clonotype: Its antigen remains unidentified.

V was clipped by 4 bases and J by 8 bases, with 24 bases between them. This CDR3 spans 18 amino acids. Germline CDR1 and CDR2: LGHNA and YSLEER. Constant-segment-primed 5'RACE gave TCR alpha and TCR beta cDNA libraries with sample barcodes and UMIs. MiXCR, run by TCRdb on the 5' RACE reads, gives a single entry per CDR3 protein. The table includes about 430,000 distinct CDR3 sequences, 20% to 25% detected once. The chain has TRBV4-3 and TRBJ1-6, with a weak D call TRBD1 (5 bases). This receptor was obtained from an adult woman who had mild COVID-19 (a few samples of this study predate the infection). Cell type and time point are not known. Material for sequencing was PBMCs or a T cell subset sorted from them (not recorded which). CDR3 in DNA: TGCGCCAGCAGCCCCCTTGGGGCGGATACCGATAATGATTCACCCCTCCACTTT. Translation gives CASSPLGADTDNDSPLHF.